The sample holds a few counts of the clone carrying this T cell receptor (beta chain). The antigen is unknown. These data come from a study of T-cell reconstitution after alpha-beta-depleted transplantation in children. Regarding the study as a whole: Expanded graft clones, several hundred of them, were reportedly the source of alpha-beta T cells about two months after transplant.

Unique molecular identifiers tagged the TCRbeta library. TCRdb independently ran MiXCR on the PCR reads; one entry per CDR3 protein. The table lists about 830,000 distinct CDR3 sequences, roughly 15% of them singletons. Here the sequenced sample was PBMCs, mostly from graft donor cells, taken 360 days after TCRalphabeta/CD19-depleted stem cell transplant. This receptor was obtained from a male patient aged 10 to 17 who had a stem cell transplant for acute lymphoblastic leukemia, so the T cells may come from the graft donor.

Here the CDR3 reads CASRPPPPGGNSYEQYF. The CDR3 coding sequence is TGTGCCAGCAGGCCTCCGCCTCCAGGGGGAAACTCCTACGAGCAGTACTTC. The chain carries TRBV7-3 and TRBJ2-7, with 7 bases lining up with TRBD1. CDR1 is SGHTA, CDR2 FQGTGA, per germline. Trimming at V came to 6 bases and at J to 0 bases, leaving 14 bases not matched to a gene. This CDR3 has 17 amino acids.